This is a list of T cell receptor beta chains from one sample in a study of blood T cell repertoires in COVID-19. Sequenced by immunoSEQ multiplex PCR; TCRdb stores in-frame clones only, minus some. The table records 170,000 or so clones, roughly 86% of them present only once. Specimen: peripheral blood. The receptor source for this set is a man aged 55-75 years with COVID-19, enrolled during active disease. CDR3s include the opening cysteine and the closing phenylalanine or tryptophan. The order of the fields is clone size, J gene, CDR3 length, V gene, CDR3 protein. A clone size is listed for some rows: how often the clone was seen (once, few, many), or a class if it is expanded.

>.|TRBJ2-3|13|TRBV7-8
CASSFPEGDTQYF
>.|TRBJ1-6|17|TRBV7-3
CASSFRQGRSYNSPLHF
>.|TRBJ1-2|16|TRBV7-2
CASSPGTATGIYGYTF
>.|TRBJ2-2|17|TRBV15
CATSRVVWQGAAGELFF
>.|TRBJ2-3|15|TRBV28
CASSPLGVSTDTQYF
>.|TRBJ2-1|16|TRBV7-3
CASSSGLAATYNEQFF
>few|TRBJ2-3|15|TRBV6-1
CASSEVRLAADTQYF
>.|TRBJ1-1|13|TRBV14
CATSQNVNTEAFF
>.|TRBJ1-6|16|TRBV18
CASSPRGPGTNSPLHF
>.|TRBJ2-7|15|TRBV6-5
CATIRSGGQAYEQYF
>.|TRBJ2-6|18|TRBV18
CASSPGTGVLPGANVLTF
>.|TRBJ2-7|13|TRBV19
CASSLAGAYEQYF
>.|TRBJ2-1|13|TRBV12-5
CASGFSVYNEQFF
>.|TRBJ2-7|15|TRBV10-2
CASLALGQGLWEQYF
>.|TRBJ2-1|14|TRBV7-3
CASSSRDTYNEQFF
>.|TRBJ1-1|14|TRBV7-2
CASSEQGAHTEAFF
>.|TRBJ2-1|17|TRBV19
CASSIRVGVLAGGEQFF
>.|TRBJ1-5|10|TRBV27
CASSKLPQHF
>.|TRBJ1-5|17|TRBV19
CASSIDQRTVPNQPQHF
>.|TRBJ2-7|17|TRBV11-2
CASSLDGGGIVFYEQYF
>.|TRBJ1-2|13|TRBV6-5
CAILAGTVYGYTF
>.|TRBJ1-5|16|TRBV5-6
CASSLSQGLSNQPQHF
>.|TRBJ2-5|14|TRBV4-1
CASSGTGGGETQYF
>once|TRBJ1-2|14|TRBV10-1
CASTETAAGYGYTF
>.|TRBJ1-1|13|TRBV27
CASSFAMNTEAFF
>.|TRBJ1-1|16|TRBV4-3
CASSRGGQGMNTEAFF
>.|TRBJ2-5|16|TRBV21-1
CASSIPLAGGQETQYF
>.|TRBJ2-3|13|TRBV7-2
CASSLLRSDTQYF
>.|TRBJ1-2|15|TRBV2
CASRASRTFSSGYTF
>.|TRBJ2-1|14|TRBV5-4
CASSSGTSLDEQFF
>.|TRBJ2-7|14|TRBV5-1
CASSLGRVLNEQYF
>.|TRBJ1-6|15|TRBV4-3
CASSQSDRHNSPLHF